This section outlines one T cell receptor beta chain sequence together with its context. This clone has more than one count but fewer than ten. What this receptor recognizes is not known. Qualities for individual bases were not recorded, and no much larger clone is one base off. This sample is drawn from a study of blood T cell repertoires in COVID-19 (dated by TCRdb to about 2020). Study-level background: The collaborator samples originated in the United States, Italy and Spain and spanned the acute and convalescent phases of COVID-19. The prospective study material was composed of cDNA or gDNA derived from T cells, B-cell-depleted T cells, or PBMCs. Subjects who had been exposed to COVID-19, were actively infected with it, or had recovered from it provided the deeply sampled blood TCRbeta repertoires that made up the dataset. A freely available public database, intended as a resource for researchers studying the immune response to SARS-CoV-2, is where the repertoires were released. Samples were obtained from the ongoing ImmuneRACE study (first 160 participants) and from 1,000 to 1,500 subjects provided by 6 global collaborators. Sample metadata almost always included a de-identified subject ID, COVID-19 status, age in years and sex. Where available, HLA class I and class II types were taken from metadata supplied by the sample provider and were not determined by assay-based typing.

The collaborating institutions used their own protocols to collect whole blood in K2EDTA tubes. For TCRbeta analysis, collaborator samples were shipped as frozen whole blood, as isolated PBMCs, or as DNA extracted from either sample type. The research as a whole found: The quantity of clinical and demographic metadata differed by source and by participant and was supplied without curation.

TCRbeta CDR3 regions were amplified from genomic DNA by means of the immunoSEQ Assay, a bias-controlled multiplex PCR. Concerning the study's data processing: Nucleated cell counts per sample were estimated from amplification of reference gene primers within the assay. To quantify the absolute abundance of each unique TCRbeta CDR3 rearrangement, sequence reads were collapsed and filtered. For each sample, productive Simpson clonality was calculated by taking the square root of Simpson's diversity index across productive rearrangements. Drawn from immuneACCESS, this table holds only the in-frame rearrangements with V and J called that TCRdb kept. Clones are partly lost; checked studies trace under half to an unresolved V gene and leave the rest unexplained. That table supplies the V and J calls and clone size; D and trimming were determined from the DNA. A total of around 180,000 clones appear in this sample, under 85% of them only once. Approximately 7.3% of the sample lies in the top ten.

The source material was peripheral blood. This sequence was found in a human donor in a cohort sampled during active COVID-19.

The CDR3 reads as follows: CASSLGTGTGNTIYF. The nucleotides are TGTGCCAGCAGCTTAGGCACAGGGACTGGAAACACCATATATTTT. Recombination connected TRBV7-8 to TRBJ1-3, with TRBD1 as a weak D call on 6 bases. As encoded in the germline V gene, CDR1 is SGHVS while CDR2 is FQNEAQ. Trimming removed 1 base from V and 2 bases from J, leaving 9 bases between the germline ends. Its CDR3 holds 15 amino acids, cysteine through phenylalanine. Solely the CDR3 DNA is kept, with 45 bases framed from the first base. Supplemented by the reference TRBV7-8 and TRBJ1-3 proteins around the CDR3, the complete variable domain is GAGVSQSPRYKVAKRGQDVALRCDPISGHVSLFWYQQALGQGPEFLTYFQNEAQLDKSGLPSDRFFAERPEGSVSTLKIQRTQQEDSAVYLCASSLGTGTGNTIYFGEGSWLTVV.